The sequence of this T cell receptor (beta chain) was determined in a study of naive and memory T cell subsets. CD4 T cells were positively selected, then CD8 T cells from the CD4-negative fraction. Whole-study results and caveats: Over 95% of naive TCR sequences appeared only once after error correction, unlike memory subsets.

This clonotype was counted only a few times. Its antigen is currently unknown. An equimolar mix of two oligonucleotides served as the beta constant-region primer for TRBC1 and TRBC2. Four rounds of PCR amplified the ligated cDNA using nested alpha and beta constant-region primers plus SP2. TCRdb reanalysed the UMI-ligation and nested PCR reads using MiXCR and keeps one entry per CDR3 protein. The sample consists of roughly 17,000 distinct CDR3 sequences, approximately 9% of them appearing once. Germline V gene sequence: CDR1 MDHEN, CDR2 SYDVKM. With 5 bases removed from V and 9 bases from J, the gap between germline ends came to 11 bases. The length of the CDR3 is 12 residues.

The clonotype was recovered from a human donor in good health. The sequenced sample was central memory CD8+ T cells from blood. The gene calls are TRBV28 and TRBJ2-1; unclear D gene. The CDR3: CASSPAGGEQFF. The CDR3 DNA sequence: TGTGCCAGCAGTCCCGCCGGTGGTGAGCAGTTCTTC.